The next 8 T cell receptor beta chains were all read from a single sample in a study of T cells in Graves' hyperthyroidism and ophthalmopathy. The CDR3 regions of TCR beta were amplified from RNA transcripts. During a first-round RT-PCR of the TCR CDR3, the HTBI primer set was used. TCRdb used MiXCR to reprocess the multiplex PCR reads, holding one entry per CDR3 protein. The sample carries some 560,000 distinct CDR3 sequences, 13% to 15% recorded once. The sample comprised blood. Source of these receptors: a woman between 40 and 50 years old with Graves' hyperthyroidism.

Regarding this clonotype: This may be a read error, as it is one base from a much larger clone. The genes are TRBV7-9 and TRBJ1-5, with D possibly TRBD1 on 6 matching bases. Germline V lookup: CDR1 SEHNR, CDR2 FQNEAQ (reference sequence). V lost 6 bases and J lost 4, with 10 bases in between. This CDR3 has 13 amino acids. Here the CDR3 DNA reads TGTGCCAGCAGTTGGGACATAAATCAGCCCCAGCATTTT. This translates into CASSWDINQPQHF.

This clonotype was picked up a small number of times. Because the CDR3 is missing its conserved closing phenylalanine or tryptophan, this is likely a read error. The chain carries TRBV20-1 and TRBJ2-7; the D gene could be TRBD1 or TRBD2 (5 bases each). The CDR3 is 14 amino acids. Trimming pared 5 bases from V and 4 bases from J, leaving 18 bases between. Per the germline V gene, CDR1 is DFQATT and CDR2 is SNEGSKA (reference sequence). CDR3 nucleotide sequence: TGCAGTGCTCTCCCGGGACCGGATCCGTACGAGCAGTACCTC. Its translation is CSALPGPDPYEQYL.

This clonotype has a count of ten or more. The chain has TRBV28 and TRBJ1-2, with 9 bases matching TRBD1. The CDR3 loop spans 16 amino acids. Germline trimming cut 2 bases from V and 8 bases from J; bases unmatched to any gene: 12. The germline V gene encodes CDR1 MDHEN and CDR2 SYDVKM. CDR3 loop: CASSLDVLQGARGYTF. The CDR3 coding sequence is TGTGCCAGCAGTTTAGATGTGCTACAGGGGGCCCGAGGCTACACCTTC.

This clonotype was counted a few times. This chain joins TRBV28 and TRBJ1-1, with TRBD1 as a possible D gene (5 bases). CDR3 length: 16 residues. Per the germline V gene, CDR1 is MDHEN and CDR2 is SYDVKM. Deletions cut 1 base from V and 2 bases from J, with 14 bases between. CDR3 in amino acids: CASSLLLGGGNTEAFF. The CDR3 DNA sequence: TGTGCCAGCAGTTTATTACTGGGGGGAGGTAACACTGAAGCTTTCTTT.

In the case of this clonotype: A read error is likely, as this CDR3 ends without the conserved phenylalanine or tryptophan. J is TRBJ2-2 and V is TRBV15, with TRBD2 as a possible D gene (5 bases). CDR1 and CDR2 (germline): LNHNV, YYDKDF (reference sequence). V lost 5 bases, J lost 4 bases, and 17 bases lay in between. This CDR3 spans 16 amino acids. The CDR3 coding sequence is TGTGCCACCAGCCGACCTTCTGGGAGCGGCACCGGGGAGCTGTTTCTT. Translation gives CATSRPSGSGTGELFL.

This clonotype was seen at least ten times. The chain has TRBV18 and TRBJ1-1; D unclear. V gave up 2 bases and J gave up 5 bases, with 15 bases separating them. The CDR3 sequence is 15 residues long. Germline lookup yields CDR1 KGHSH and CDR2 LQKENI. The CDR3 sequence is CASSPSIGASTEAFF. The CDR3 DNA reads TGTGCCAGCTCACCATCGATTGGAGCTAGTACTGAAGCTTTCTTT.

The sample holds many counts of this clonotype. The V and J genes are TRBV2 and TRBJ2-7, with D maybe TRBD2 (5 bases). Germline CDR1 is SNHLY and CDR2 is FYNNEI. CDR3 length: 13 residues. The germline V and J ends were trimmed by 6 bases and 5 bases, with 14 bases remaining between them. CDR3 sequence (DNA): TGTGCCAGCAGATCTACTAGTTTTGACGAGCAGTACTTC. Amino acids: CASRSTSFDEQYF.

This clonotype was recorded many times. V and J are TRBV10-3 and TRBJ1-1, with D possibly TRBD1 on 5 matching bases. The CDR3 runs to 13 residues. V lost 10 bases and J lost 0, with 12 bases in between. CDR1 is ENHRY and CDR2 is SYGVKD in the germline V gene. CDR3 DNA: TGTGCCACTTTAGGACACTTGAACACTGAAGCTTTCTTT. Protein product: CATLGHLNTEAFF.